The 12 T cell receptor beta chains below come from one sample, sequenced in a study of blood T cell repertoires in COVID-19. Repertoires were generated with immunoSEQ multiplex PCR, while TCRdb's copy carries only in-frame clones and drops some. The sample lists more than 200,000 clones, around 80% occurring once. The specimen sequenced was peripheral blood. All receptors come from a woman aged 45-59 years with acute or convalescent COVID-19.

The CDR3 bases are TGTGCCAGCAGACCCGACAGGGGGTTCTACGAGCAGTACTTC. Protein product: CASRPDRGFYEQYF. The chain is built from TRBV27 and TRBJ2-7, with 9 bases lining up with TRBD1. With V trimmed by 6 bases and J by 3 bases, 6 bases remained unmatched. The CDR3 extends over 14 amino acids. Germline-derived CDR1 and CDR2 are MNHEY and SMNVEV (reference sequence).

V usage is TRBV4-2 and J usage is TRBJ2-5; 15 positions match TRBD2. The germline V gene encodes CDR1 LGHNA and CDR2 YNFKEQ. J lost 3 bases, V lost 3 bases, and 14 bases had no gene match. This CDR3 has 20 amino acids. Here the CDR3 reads CASSQTGLAGGVVVEETQYF. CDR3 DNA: TGTGCCAGCAGCCAGACAGGACTAGCGGGAGGGGTTGTAGTTGAAGAGACCCAGTACTTC.

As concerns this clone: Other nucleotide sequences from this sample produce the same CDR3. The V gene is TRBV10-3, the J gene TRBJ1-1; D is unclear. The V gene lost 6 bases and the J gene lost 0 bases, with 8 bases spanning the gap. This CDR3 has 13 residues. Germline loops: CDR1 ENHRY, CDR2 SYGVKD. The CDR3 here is CAIRGVLNTEAFF. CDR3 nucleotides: TGTGCCATCAGGGGAGTCTTGAACACTGAAGCTTTCTTT.

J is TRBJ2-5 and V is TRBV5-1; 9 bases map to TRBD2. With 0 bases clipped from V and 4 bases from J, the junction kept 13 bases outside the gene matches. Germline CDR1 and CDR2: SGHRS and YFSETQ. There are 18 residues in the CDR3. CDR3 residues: CASSLEPPGGGGRETQYF. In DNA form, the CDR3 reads TGCGCCAGCAGCTTGGAACCCCCAGGCGGGGGGGGGAGAGAGACCCAGTACTTC.

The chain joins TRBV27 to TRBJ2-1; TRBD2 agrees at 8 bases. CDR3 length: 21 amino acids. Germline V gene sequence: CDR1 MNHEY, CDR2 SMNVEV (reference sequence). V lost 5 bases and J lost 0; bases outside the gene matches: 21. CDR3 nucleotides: TGTGCCAGCAGTGCCCTCCGGGACCCCGGTCCCAGCGGGAGCTCCTACAATGAGCAGTTCTTC. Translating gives CASSALRDPGPSGSSYNEQFF.

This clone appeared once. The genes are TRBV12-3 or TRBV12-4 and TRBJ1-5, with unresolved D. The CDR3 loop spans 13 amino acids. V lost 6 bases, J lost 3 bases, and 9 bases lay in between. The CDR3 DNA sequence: TGTGCCAGCAGGGAGGCACTCAATCAGCCCCAGCATTTT. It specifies CASREALNQPQHF.

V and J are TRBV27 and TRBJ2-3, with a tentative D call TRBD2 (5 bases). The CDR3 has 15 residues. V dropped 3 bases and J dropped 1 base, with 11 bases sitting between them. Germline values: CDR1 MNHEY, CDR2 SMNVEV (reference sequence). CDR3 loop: CASSLGWGGTDTQYF. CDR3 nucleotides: TGTGCCAGCAGTTTGGGGTGGGGAGGCACAGATACGCAGTATTTT.

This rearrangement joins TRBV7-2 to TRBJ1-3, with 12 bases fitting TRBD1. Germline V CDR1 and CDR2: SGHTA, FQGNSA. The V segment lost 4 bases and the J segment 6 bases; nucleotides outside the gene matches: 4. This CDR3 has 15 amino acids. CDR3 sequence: CASSSGTGGINTIYF. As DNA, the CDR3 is TGTGCCAGCAGCTCAGGGACAGGGGGCATAAACACCATATATTTT.

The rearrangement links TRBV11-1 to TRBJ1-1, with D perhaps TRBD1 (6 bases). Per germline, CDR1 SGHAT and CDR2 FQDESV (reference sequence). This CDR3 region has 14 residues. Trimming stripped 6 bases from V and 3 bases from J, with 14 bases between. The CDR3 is CASRGGPVDTEAFF. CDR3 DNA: TGTGCCAGCAGGGGGGGGCCCGTGGACACTGAAGCTTTCTTT. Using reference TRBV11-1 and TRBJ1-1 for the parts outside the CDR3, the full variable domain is EAEVAQSPRYKITEKSQAVAFWCDPISGHATLYWYRQILGQGPELLVQFQDESVVDDSQLPKDRFSAERLKGVDSTLKIQPAELGDSAMYLCASRGGPVDTEAFFGQGTRLTVV.

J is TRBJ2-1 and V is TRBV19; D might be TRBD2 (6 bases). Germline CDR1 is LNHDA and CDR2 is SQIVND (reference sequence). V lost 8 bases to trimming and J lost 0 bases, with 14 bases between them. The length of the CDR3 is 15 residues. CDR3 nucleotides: TGTGCCAGTCGCGTAGCGGTCAGCTCCTACAATGAGCAGTTCTTC. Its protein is CASRVAVSSYNEQFF.

As DNA, the CDR3 is TGTGCCAGTAGTATCCCTAGCGGGAGGGCAGCCAATGAGCAGTTCTTC. Encoded protein: CASSIPSGRAANEQFF. V is TRBV19 and J is TRBJ2-1, with TRBD2 matching over 12 bases. The CDR3 has 16 residues. With 3 bases clipped from V and 6 bases from J, the junction kept 6 bases outside the gene matches. Germline CDR1 and CDR2: LNHDA and SQIVND (reference sequence).

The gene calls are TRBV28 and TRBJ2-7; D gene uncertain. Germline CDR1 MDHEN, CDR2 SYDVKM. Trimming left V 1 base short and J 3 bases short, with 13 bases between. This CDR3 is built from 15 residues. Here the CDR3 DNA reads TGTGCCAGCAGTTTATTGCGCGGCTCAAGCTACGAGCAGTACTTC. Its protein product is CASSLLRGSSYEQYF. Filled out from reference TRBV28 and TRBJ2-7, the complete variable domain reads DVKVTQSSRYLVKRTGEKVFLECVQDMDHENMFWYRQDPGLGLRLIYFSYDVKMKEKGDIPEGYSVSREKKERFSLILESASTNQTSMYLCASSLLRGSSYEQYFGPGTRLTVT.